The 26 T cell receptor beta chains in this list originate from one sample, sequenced in a study of Ad26.COV2.S vaccination and SARS-CoV-2 variants. Only in-frame clones appear in the TCRdb table, and some are missing; sequencing was by immunoSEQ multiplex PCR. The repertoire holds 87,000 or so clones, approximately 82% seen once, with approximately 15% in the top ten. The sample consisted of peripheral blood, taken after recovery from COVID-19. Every receptor here comes from a human donor who had recovered from COVID-19.

The chain joins TRBV15 to TRBJ1-2; D possibly corresponds to TRBD1 (5 bases). This CDR3 contains 14 residues. Deletions cut 5 bases from V and 6 bases from J, with 16 bases between. Per germline, CDR1 LNHNV and CDR2 YYDKDF (reference sequence). CDR3 DNA sequence: TGTGCCACCAGCGAAAATAGCCTCAGGGATGGCTACACCTTC. Translated, it gives CATSENSLRDGYTF.

The J gene is TRBJ1-1, the V gene TRBV28; D ambiguous. The V gene's germline CDR1 is MDHEN and CDR2 SYDVKM. CDR3 length: 11 residues. V gave up 9 bases and J gave up 4 bases, with 9 bases separating them. DNA for the CDR3: TGTGCCAGTTTACAAGGCACTGAAGCTTTCTTT. It codes for CASLQGTEAFF.

V is TRBV13 and J is TRBJ1-6, with D possibly TRBD1 on 5 matching bases. The CDR3 is 16 residues long. The V end was cut by 3 bases, the J end by 10 bases, with 19 bases between. Looked up from germline, CDR1 is PRHDT and CDR2 is FYEKMQ (reference sequence). CDR3 in amino acids: CASSFSFGGGVSPLHF. The CDR3 nucleotides read TGTGCCAGCAGCTTCTCGTTTGGGGGGGGAGTCTCACCCCTCCACTTT.

The chain employs TRBV3-1 (or the pseudogene TRBV3-2) and TRBJ1-2; TRBD1 might be the D (5 bases). Trimming cost V 2 bases and J 8 bases, with 6 bases left between them. Germline loops: CDR1 LGHDT, CDR2 YNNKEL (reference sequence). The length of the CDR3 is 11 residues. The CDR3 sequence is CASSQQGGYTF. CDR3 coding DNA: TGTGCCAGCAGCCAACAGGGCGGCTACACCTTC.

This clone occurred a few times. The gene calls are TRBV29-1 and TRBJ1-6; TRBD1 is a possible D gene (5 bases). V dropped 6 bases and J dropped 6 bases, with 12 bases sitting between them. The CDR3 length is 13 residues. In germline, CDR1 is SQVTM, CDR2 ANQGSEA. The CDR3 here is CSVRRDSNSPLHF. The CDR3, as DNA: TGCAGCGTGAGGCGAGACAGTAATTCACCCCTCCACTTT.

The rearrangement joins TRBV3-1 (or the pseudogene TRBV3-2) to TRBJ2-7, with D possibly TRBD1 on 6 matching bases. From germline, CDR1 is LGHDT and CDR2 YNNKEL (reference sequence). V was cut by 7 bases and J by 0 bases, with 16 bases left in between. This CDR3 has 15 residues. For the CDR3, the DNA is TGTGCCAGCACCCCCCCCGACAGGAGCTCCTACGAGCAGTACTTC. Amino acid sequence: CASTPPDRSSYEQYF.

The chain joins TRBV3-1 (or the pseudogene TRBV3-2) to TRBJ2-1; TRBD2 matches at 9 bases. The trim removed 4 bases at V and 6 bases at J, leaving 16 bases unmatched. The CDR3 totals 18 residues. Germline V CDR1 and CDR2: LGHDT, YNNKEL (reference sequence). CDR3 in amino acids: CASSPLRPGLATGNEQFF. As DNA, the CDR3 is TGTGCCAGCAGCCCCCTACGGCCCGGACTAGCGACAGGCAATGAGCAGTTCTTC.

The chain uses TRBV12-3 or TRBV12-4 and TRBJ2-7, with D unresolved. This CDR3 has 11 amino acids. Deletions cut 4 bases from V and 3 bases from J, with 4 bases between. The CDR3 sequence: CASSSGYEQYF. For the CDR3, the DNA is TGTGCCAGCAGTTCAGGCTACGAGCAGTACTTC.

This rearrangement joins TRBV6-5 to TRBJ2-7; possible D gene TRBD2, 5 bases. This CDR3 has 14 amino acids. V lost 6 bases and J 3 bases, leaving 15 bases between the germline ends. CDR1 is MNHEY, CDR2 SVGAGI, per germline. Here the CDR3 reads CASRPYSVGYEQYF. The CDR3 DNA follows: TGTGCCAGCAGACCTTATAGCGTGGGCTACGAGCAGTACTTC.

The rearrangement uses TRBV29-1 and TRBJ2-7, with TRBD2 identical over 14 bases. CDR1 and CDR2 from the germline V gene are SQVTM and ANQGSEA. V gave up 0 bases and J gave up 4 bases; unmatched junction bases: 11. The CDR3 is 18 residues long. The DNA of the CDR3 is TGCAGCGTTGAAGAGTTTCCCGGGACTAGCGGGAGTAAATACGAGCAGTACTTC. It encodes CSVEEFPGTSGSKYEQYF.

J is TRBJ1-5 and V is TRBV19, with no clear D. Trimming removed 3 bases from V and 4 bases from J, with 10 bases in between. Germline V gene lookup returns CDR1 LNHDA and CDR2 SQIVND (reference sequence). CDR3 length: 14 residues. The CDR3 region has the DNA TGTGCCAGTAGTATTATAGAGTTAAATCAGCCCCAGCATTTT. Protein: CASSIIELNQPQHF.

The CDR3: CASSLGLAGSAKNIQYF. The CDR3 DNA reads TGTGCCAGCAGCTTAGGACTAGCGGGATCAGCCAAAAACATTCAGTACTTC. This chain joins TRBV7-6 and TRBJ2-4, with 11 bases identical to TRBD2. Germline V CDR1 and CDR2: SGHVS, FNYEAQ. The V segment lost 1 base and the J segment 0 bases; nucleotides outside the gene matches: 2. This CDR3 comprises 17 residues.

The chain employs TRBV5-6 and TRBJ2-6; D is undetermined. Germline-derived CDR1 and CDR2 are SGHDT and YYEEEE. CDR3 length: 16 residues. The V end was cut by 5 bases, the J end by 1 base, with 13 bases between. CDR3 in DNA: TGTGCCAGCAGTCAGTATTGGTTTTCTGGGGCCAACGTCCTGACTTTC. It translates to CASSQYWFSGANVLTF.

The J gene is TRBJ2-1, the V gene TRBV28; D ambiguous. V shed 2 bases and J shed 0 bases, with 17 bases lying between them. The CDR3 sequence is 18 residues long. Per germline, CDR1 MDHEN and CDR2 SYDVKM. CDR3 sequence reads: CASSLDPSDPSSYNEQFF. As DNA, the CDR3 is TGTGCCAGCAGTTTAGATCCGTCGGACCCGAGCTCCTACAATGAGCAGTTCTTC.

The gene calls are TRBV28 and TRBJ1-3; tentatively, D is TRBD1 (6 bases). CDR3 size: 15 residues. Germline CDR1 reads MDHEN; CDR2 reads SYDVKM. Trimming cost V 6 bases and J 3 bases, with 15 bases left between them. The CDR3 DNA sequence: TGTGCCAGCAGGCTCCGGGGGGCCGGTGGAAACACCATATATTTT. Encoded protein: CASRLRGAGGNTIYF.

The chain couples TRBV20-1 to TRBJ2-5; 11 bases line up with TRBD2. The CDR3 spans 19 residues. Germline V gene lookup returns CDR1 DFQATT and CDR2 SNEGSKA (reference sequence). Trimming cost V 3 bases and J 5 bases; bases outside gene matches: 20. This CDR3 reads CSASNLVLAGVLAPETQYF. The CDR3 coding sequence is TGCAGTGCTAGTAACTTGGTACTAGCGGGAGTTCTCGCGCCGGAGACCCAGTACTTC.

J is TRBJ1-2 and V is TRBV18; unclear D gene. V lost 2 bases and J 2 bases, leaving 9 bases between the germline ends. Germline V gene sequence: CDR1 KGHSH, CDR2 LQKENI. This CDR3 has 14 amino acids. CDR3 nucleotide sequence: TGTGCCAGCTCACCAGAGGACTCCAACTATGGCTACACCTTC. The encoded protein is CASSPEDSNYGYTF. Drawing the rest from reference TRBV18 and TRBJ1-2, the complete variable domain is NAGVMQNPRHLVRRRGQEARLRCSPMKGHSHVYWYRQLPEEGLKFMVYLQKENIIDESGMPKERFSAEFPKEGPSILRIQQVVRGDSAAYFCASSPEDSNYGYTFGSGTRLTVV.

The rearrangement joins TRBV28 to TRBJ1-2; D gene uncertain. The length of the CDR3 is 11 residues. V lost 6 bases to trimming and J lost 8 bases, with 10 bases between them. Germline CDR1 and CDR2: MDHEN and SYDVKM. This CDR3 is CASRVEFGYTF. DNA of the CDR3: TGTGCCAGCAGGGTGGAGTTCGGCTACACCTTC.

The chain combines TRBV7-6 with TRBJ1-5; 8 bases are a match to TRBD1. CDR1 SGHVS and CDR2 FNYEAQ come from the germline V gene. The CDR3 sequence is 14 residues long. After removal of 5 bases from V and 7 bases from J, the junction contained 7 bases not matched to a gene. CDR3 in DNA: TGTGCCAGCAGCCGTGACAGGGGCGGGCAGCCCCAGCATTTT. This sequence encodes CASSRDRGGQPQHF.

The chain has TRBV9 and TRBJ2-3, with 13 bases lining up with TRBD2. Germline loops: CDR1 SGDLS, CDR2 YYNGEE. The CDR3 is made up of 19 amino acids. V shed 4 bases, J shed 1 base, and the junction held 12 bases outside the gene matches. The CDR3 protein is CASSLHRGLAGSGTDTQYF. CDR3 in DNA: TGTGCCAGCAGCCTCCATCGGGGACTAGCGGGAAGCGGCACAGATACGCAGTATTTT.

CDR3 loop: CASSYGGSSRETQYF. The CDR3 DNA reads as TGTGCCAGCAGCTACGGGGGATCGAGTAGGGAGACCCAGTACTTC. This rearrangement joins TRBV7-9 to TRBJ2-5, with D possibly matching TRBD2 (6 bases). V gave up 4 bases and J gave up 5 bases, with 17 bases separating them. The CDR3 totals 15 residues. Germline assignment: CDR1 SEHNR and CDR2 FQNEAQ (reference sequence). Full variable domain (outside the CDR3, taken from reference TRBV7-9 and TRBJ2-5): DTGVSQNPRHKITKRGQNVTFRCDPISEHNRLYWYRQTLGQGPEFLTYFQNEAQLEKSRLLSDRFSAERPKGSFSTLEIQRTEQGDSAMYLCASSYGGSSRETQYFGPGTRLLVL.

CDR3 sequence: CASSFGRGPLAEAFF. For the CDR3, the DNA is TGTGCCAGCAGCTTTGGGAGGGGGCCCCTAGCTGAAGCTTTCTTT. The gene calls are TRBV5-4 and TRBJ1-1; 7 positions agree with TRBD1. The germline V gene encodes CDR1 SGHNT and CDR2 YYREEE (reference sequence). Trimming removed 2 bases from V and 6 bases from J; junction bases left unmatched: 10. The CDR3 is made up of 15 amino acids.

This chain joins TRBV7-6 and TRBJ1-5; TRBD1 is a possible D gene (5 bases). The length of the CDR3 is 13 residues. V shed 5 bases and J shed 5 bases, with 10 bases lying between them. Germline V gene data show CDR1 as SGHVS and CDR2 as FNYEAQ. CDR3 coding DNA: TGTGCCAGCAGCCCAGGGAGTCATCAGCCCCAGCATTTT. Translated: CASSPGSHQPQHF.

The chain is built from TRBV6-6 and TRBJ1-1, with 8 bases identical to TRBD1. Germline lookup yields CDR1 MNHNY and CDR2 SVGAGI (reference sequence). The CDR3 has 16 residues. V was clipped by 5 bases and J by 4 bases; unmatched bases: 12. CDR3 sequence reads: CASSGGLGQGATEAFF. As DNA, the CDR3 is TGTGCCAGCAGTGGGGGCTTAGGACAGGGAGCCACTGAAGCTTTCTTT.

CDR3 residues: CASSPPRDWRGYTF. The CDR3 DNA is TGTGCCAGCAGTCCCCCAAGGGACTGGAGGGGCTACACCTTC. This chain links TRBV28 with TRBJ1-2; possibly TRBD1 for D (5 bases). The germline V gene has CDR1 MDHEN and CDR2 SYDVKM. The V and J ends lost 5 bases and 8 bases respectively, with 18 bases between them. This CDR3 spans 14 amino acids.

The CDR3: CATSRDKAGKETQYF. The CDR3, as DNA: TGTGCCACCAGCAGAGATAAAGCAGGGAAAGAGACCCAGTACTTC. The chain joins TRBV15 to TRBJ2-5, with D maybe TRBD1 (5 bases). Germline CDR1 and CDR2: LNHNV and YYDKDF (reference sequence). The CDR3 sequence is 15 residues long. Trimming took 0 bases from V and 3 from J, leaving 11 bases between them. Full variable domain (outside the CDR3, taken from reference TRBV15 and TRBJ2-5): DAMVIQNPRYQVTQFGKPVTLSCSQTLNHNVMYWYQQKSSQAPKLLFHYYDKDFNNEADTPDNFQSRRPNTSFCFLDIRSPGLGDTAMYLCATSRDKAGKETQYFGPGTRLLVL.